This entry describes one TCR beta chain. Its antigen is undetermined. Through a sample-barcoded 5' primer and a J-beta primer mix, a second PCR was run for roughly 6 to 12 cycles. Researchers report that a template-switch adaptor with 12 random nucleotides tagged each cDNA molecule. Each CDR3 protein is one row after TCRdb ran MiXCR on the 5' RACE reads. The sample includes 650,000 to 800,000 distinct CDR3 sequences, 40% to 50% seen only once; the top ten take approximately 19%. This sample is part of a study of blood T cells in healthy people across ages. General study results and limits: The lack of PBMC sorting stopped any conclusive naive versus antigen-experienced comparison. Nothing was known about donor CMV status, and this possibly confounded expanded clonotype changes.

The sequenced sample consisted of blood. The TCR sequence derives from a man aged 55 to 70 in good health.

CDR3 residues: CASSLGTSGSGSGANVLTF. The CDR3 nucleotides are TGTGCCAGCAGTTTGGGGACTAGCGGGTCAGGCTCTGGGGCCAACGTCCTGACTTTC. The J gene is TRBJ2-6, the V gene TRBV12-3 or TRBV12-4; 12 bases map to TRBD2. The CDR3 contains 19 residues. The V gene end was trimmed by 3 bases and the J gene end by 0 bases; junction bases not matched to a gene: 6.